This T cell receptor (beta chain) originates from a study of vaccination and CD4 T cells after COVID-19 (dated by TCRdb to between 2021 and 2024). About the investigation overall: Convalescent patients had a positive SARS-CoV-2 result on nasal swab PCR, and of these patients, some 10 had mild disease and one had severe disease. In the convalescent cohort there were six males and four females, among whom were two Hispanic individuals, seven Caucasians, two Asians and one multiracial person. Participants got two doses of the Pfizer-BioNTech BNT162b2 vaccine (n=8) or two doses of the Moderna mRNA-1273 vaccine (n=2). Post-COVID blood samples were collected from convalescent patients a median of around 96 days after diagnosis, with a range of roughly 35 to 180 days. Post-vaccine blood samples were collected a median of approximately eleven weeks after the second vaccine dose, ranging from roughly 13 to 250 days. For stimulating the cultures, overlapping spike peptide pools were used, derived from SARS-CoV-2 as well as from the common cold coronaviruses HCoV-NL63, HCoV-OC43 and HCoV-229E. Control cultures used a CEFX viral epitope pool as positive control, an HIV-1 Nef peptide pool as negative control, or no peptide. In around 10 COVID-19 convalescent patients and a handful of infection-naive healthy vaccine recipients, researchers compared the spike-specific CD4+ TCR repertoire from before mRNA vaccination with the repertoire from after.

The full study reports these points: In convalescent patients, a median around 83% of post-vaccine SARS-CoV-2-reactive clones were detected only after vaccination, and vaccine-specific priming was suggested by this finding. In convalescent patients, nearly all vaccine-specific clones (304 of 307) were found to be mono-reactive for SARS-CoV-2 spike rather than cross-reactive with common cold coronaviruses. The number of convalescent patients in the study was relatively small, and the study did not examine early timepoints following natural infection. Although the median number of SARS-CoV-2-reactive clonotypes went up from around 19 after infection to 35 to 40 after vaccination, the increase was not significant.

Library creation used PCR. TCR sequencing of DNA from cultured CD4+ T cells used the Oncomine TCR Beta short-read assay at the Johns Hopkins FTIC core. The QIAamp micro DNA kit was used to extract genomic DNA from the cultured CD4+ T cells. Oncomine TCR Beta libraries from cultured CD4+ T cells were pooled with unique dual indexes and sequenced on an Illumina iSeq 100. Under the source paper's analysis protocol: Non-productive sequences were removed, and CDR3s not starting with C, not ending with F or W, or shorter than 7 amino acids were discarded. The MANAFEST web application was used to identify antigen-specific clonotypes by comparing peptide-stimulated wells against reference wells and other culture wells. An FDR below 0.05, an odds ratio above 5, and a productive frequency above 0.1% in at least two of three replicate wells were required for clones to be considered positive. Clonotypes that were significantly expanded in both SARS-CoV-2 spike wells and at least one common cold coronavirus spike condition were defined as cross-reactive. Levenshtein distances (stringdist) and unrooted phylogenetic trees (ape) in R version 3.6.1 were used to assess CDR3 homology. TCRdb cleaned the public reads at Q25 with fastp, built clones with MiXCR and kept in-frame beta chains. All rows with the same CDR3 protein become a single entry with the most common DNA and genes. The authors' filters were not applied to this entry. Within this sample are about 11,000 distinct CDR3 sequences, with 40% to 50% of them counted one time only. 25% to 30% of the sample is taken by the ten largest.

The sample's treatment or condition label, in plain terms: approximately 9-day PBMC culture with coronavirus spike peptide pools or control peptides (ViraFEST assay). The ViraFEST assay was used in the study, in which antigen-specific T cells were expanded with peptide pools and expanded clonotypes were subsequently identified by TCR sequencing. The positive SARS-CoV-2 PCR tests of the convalescent patients were dated from March to December 2020, before the Alpha, Beta and Delta variants emerged in the United States. PBMCs were cultured at fewer than 2.5 million per well in IMDM supplemented with roughly 5% human AB serum and about 9.6 IU/ml IL-2, with approximately 11 ug/ml peptide pools added. On days 3 and 7, half of the culture medium was replaced with fresh IL-2-containing medium. CD4+ T cells were isolated after around ten days of culture through negative selection using the EasySep CD4+ T cell isolation kit. PBMCs were separated from whole blood using Ficoll-Paque Plus gradient centrifugation and then either used fresh or cryopreserved at -140C. Triplicate wells were generally used for each culture condition.

A note on this clonotype: What antigen it recognizes has not been identified. Per-base quality was not reported, and no clone a single base away is much larger than it.

According to the germline V gene, CDR1 reads SGDLS and CDR2 reads YYNGEE. From the cysteine through the phenylalanine, the CDR3 covers 14 amino acids. Only the CDR3 DNA stays, 42 bases, in frame from base 1. Trimming costs V 0 bases and J 5 bases, and their ends lie 11 bases apart. The sequenced sample was CD4+ T cells from blood, cultured in vitro. The V gene is TRBV9 and the J gene is TRBJ2-5, with TRBD2 as a weak D call on 7 bases. This TCR came from a human donor who had recovered from COVID-19. The CDR3 region: CASSVGGGAETQYF. The DNA sequence follows: TGTGCCAGCAGCGTAGGAGGGGGGGCGGAGACCCAGTACTTC.